Listed below are T cell receptor beta chains from one sample, sequenced in a study of T cells in Graves' hyperthyroidism and ophthalmopathy. TCRdb recomputed calls from the multiplex PCR reads with MiXCR, one row per CDR3 protein. The sample includes fewer than 900,000 distinct CDR3 sequences, roughly 15% of them seen just once. The source material was blood. The source of these receptors is a young man with Graves' hyperthyroidism. CDR3s include the opening cysteine and the closing phenylalanine or tryptophan. A D gene is named only where the DNA matches it firmly. Clone size is not always given. Where it is, it says once, few, many or a class for expanded clones.

d_call j_call v_call clone_size cdr3_aa cdr3_nt
TRBD2 TRBJ2-1 TRBV6-1 many CASSSLQRELDEQFF TGTGCCAGCAGTTCCCTACAGCGGGAGCTGGATGAGCAGTTCTTC
. TRBJ2-6 TRBV20-1 few CSASNTGPRIPGANVLTF TGCAGTGCTAGCAATACAGGGCCTAGAATCCCCGGGGCCAACGTCCTGACTTTC
. TRBJ2-1 TRBV25-1 once CASSDPVEQFF TGTGCCAGCAGTGATCCTGTCGAGCAGTTCTTC
. TRBJ2-5 TRBV27 . CASSPLSETQYF TGTGCCAGCAGCCCACTTTCCGAGACCCAGTACTTC
. TRBJ2-7 TRBV2 many CASSARVSYEQYF TGTGCCAGCAGTGCGAGGGTCTCCTACGAGCAGTACTTC
. TRBJ2-7 TRBV29-1 few CSAREALEQYF TGCAGCGCCCGAGAAGCGCTGGAACAGTACTTC
. TRBJ1-2 TRBV6-4 . CASSEAGFHTF TGTGCCAGCAGTGAAGCAGGGTTCCACACCTTC
TRBD1 TRBJ1-5 TRBV28 many CASDLTGTGGQPQHF TGTGCCAGCGATCTCACAGGGACAGGGGGTCAGCCCCAGCATTTT
TRBD2 TRBJ2-3 TRBV6-1 few CASSGLAGGDTQYF TGTGCCAGCAGTGGACTAGCGGGAGGAGATACGCAGTATTTT
. TRBJ2-1 TRBV6-1 few CASRGWENEQFF TGTGCCAGCAGAGGTTGGGAGAATGAGCAGTTCTTC
. TRBJ1-6 TRBV2 . CASTRSGGSYNSPPHF TGTGCCAGCACCCGGTCGGGAGGGTCCTATAATTCACCCCCCCACTTT
TRBD2 TRBJ2-3 TRBV12-3/TRBV12-4 many CASSFGGEADTQYF TGTGCCAGCAGTTTCGGGGGGGAAGCAGATACGCAGTATTTT
. TRBJ2-5 TRBV9 many CAAERVETQYF TGTGCCGCTGAGCGGGTAGAGACCCAGTACTTC
. TRBJ2-7 TRBV27 . CAVGRRVDYGEQYF TGTGCCGTCGGGAGAAGGGTGGACTACGGCGAGCAGTACTTC
. TRBJ2-6 TRBV19 . CASSTRGGSGANVLTF TGTGCCAGTAGTACCAGGGGGGGCTCTGGGGCCAACGTCCTGACTTTC
. TRBJ2-3 TRBV3-1 many CASSNGRSTDTQYF TGTGCCAGCAGCAATGGGCGGAGCACAGATACGCAGTATTTT
. TRBJ2-4 TRBV5-1 . CASSPLTSGVLAKNIQYF TGCGCCAGCAGCCCTCTAACCTCGGGGGTCCTAGCCAAAAACATTCAGTACTTC
. TRBJ1-1 TRBV18 many CASSPRRGTEAFF TGTGCCAGCTCACCAAGGAGGGGGACTGAAGCTTTCTTT
TRBD1 TRBJ1-4 TRBV5-4 few CASSRAGGSTNEKLFF TGTGCCAGCAGCCGCGCAGGGGGCTCAACTAATGAAAAACTGTTTTTT
. TRBJ2-7 TRBV20-1 once CSASPPGRSPYEQYF TGCAGTGCTAGTCCCCCGGGGCGATCACCCTACGAGCAGTACTTC
. TRBJ2-2 TRBV19 . CASSLAELNTGELFF TGTGCCAGTAGTTTAGCGGAGCTGAACACCGGGGAGCTGTTTTTT
TRBD2 TRBJ2-7 TRBV20-1 many CSASGLAGRYEQYF TGCAGTGCTAGCGGACTAGCGGGACGGTACGAGCAGTACTTC
. TRBJ2-7 TRBV20-1 . CSARDLSSYEQYF TGCAGTGCCAGAGACCTAAGCTCCTACGAGCAGTACTTC
. TRBJ1-2 TRBV7-9 many CASTQPTGNNYGYTF TGTGCCAGCACCCAACCGACAGGCAACAACTATGGCTACACCTTC
. TRBJ2-5 TRBV11-1 many CASSSGRGTQYF TGTGCCAGCAGCTCCGGCCGGGGAACCCAGTACTTC
. TRBJ1-5 TRBV9 many CASSVDDLGGQPQHF TGTGCCAGCAGCGTAGACGATTTGGGCGGTCAGCCCCAGCATTTT
. TRBJ1-4 TRBV2 . CASTYEGKYEKLFF TGTGCCAGCACCTACGAGGGGAAGTATGAAAAACTGTTTTTT
TRBD1 TRBJ2-1 TRBV20-1 few CSARVFAPTGGNEQFF TGCAGTGCTAGAGTTTTTGCGCCGACAGGGGGCAATGAGCAGTTCTTC
. TRBJ2-1 TRBV9 . CASSFLSGAAYNEQFF TGTGCCAGCAGCTTTCTTAGCGGAGCCGCCTACAATGAGCAGTTCTTC
. TRBJ1-4 TRBV20-1 few CSARVGEKLFF TGCAGTGCCCGAGTAGGGGAAAAACTGTTTTTT
. TRBJ1-1 TRBV5-6 few CASTLKRGERTEAFF TGTGCCAGCACCTTGAAAAGGGGGGAGCGCACTGAAGCTTTCTTT
. TRBJ2-6 TRBV28 many CASKTFGGANVLTF TGTGCCAGCAAGACATTCGGTGGGGCCAACGTCCTGACTTTC
TRBD2 TRBJ2-3 TRBV20-1 many CSARRTSGSADTQYF TGCAGTGCTAGGCGGACTAGCGGGAGCGCAGATACGCAGTATTTT
TRBD2 TRBJ2-7 TRBV12-3/TRBV12-4 many CASSASGRANEQYF TGTGCCAGCAGTGCTAGCGGGAGGGCTAACGAGCAGTACTTC
. TRBJ2-7 TRBV28 many CASSTGDGSYEQYF TGTGCCAGCAGTACGGGGGACGGCTCCTACGAGCAGTACTTC